This T cell receptor (beta chain) derives from a study of blood T cells in healthy people across ages. Study findings and constraints: TCR beta diversity per million T cells fell roughly linearly with age. There were more naive CD4+ cells and higher diversity in long-lived donors than in aged donors.

PCR was performed a second time for roughly 7 to 12 cycles using a sample-barcoded 5' primer and a J-beta primer mix. A 12-random-nucleotide template-switch adaptor tagged each cDNA molecule. One entry per CDR3 protein results from TCRdb running MiXCR on the 5' RACE reads. The sample holds roughly 500,000 distinct CDR3 sequences, 25% to 30% seen once. The length of the CDR3 is 15 residues. V lost 6 bases to trimming and J lost 5 bases, with 15 bases between them. CDR1 SGHRS and CDR2 YFSETQ come from the germline V gene. In this sample, this clonotype turned up a few times. As yet, its antigen is unknown.

The sample taken for sequencing was blood. This TCR came from a woman aged 70-85 years in good health. V is TRBV5-1 and J is TRBJ1-6; TRBD1 might be the D (5 bases). The CDR3 reads CASKSPQGNNSPLHF. As DNA, the CDR3 is TGCGCCAGCAAAAGTCCTCAGGGTAATAATTCACCCCTCCACTTT.